Following are 27 T cell receptor beta chains from one sample sequenced in a study of CD8+CD57+ T cells in acquired aplastic anemia. Genomic DNA templated the TCR beta VDJ and CDR3 profiling. TCRdb analysed the reads with MiXCR anew, one entry per CDR3 protein. In the table there are 250,000 to 300,000 distinct CDR3 sequences, around three fifths of which are singletons. Sequencing input: sorted CD4+, CD8+, or CD8+CD57+ T cells (not recorded which) from PBMCs. The source is a human donor with severe aplastic anemia or a healthy control (not recorded which).

The chain joins TRBV29-1 to TRBJ2-3; either TRBD1 or TRBD2 may supply D (5 bases each). Germline V gives CDR1 SQVTM, CDR2 ANQGSEA. The CDR3 consists of 15 residues. V lost 2 bases to trimming and J lost 1 base, with 13 bases between them. The CDR3 bases are TGCAGCGTTGAAACGGGTTTGGGGGGCACAGATACGCAGTATTTT. Protein product: CSVETGLGGTDTQYF.

The chain combines TRBV5-1 with TRBJ2-7, with a possible D match to TRBD1 (5 bases). V lost 0 bases, J lost 4 bases, and 14 bases lay in between. CDR1 is SGHRS and CDR2 is YFSETQ in the germline V gene. The CDR3 runs 15 residues. The CDR3: CASSLAGRGLYEQYF. CDR3 sequence (DNA): TGCGCCAGCAGCTTGGCCGGTAGGGGATTGTACGAGCAGTACTTC.

Here the CDR3 reads CSASDRGQGYEQYF. The CDR3 DNA sequence: TGCAGTGCTAGTGACAGGGGGCAAGGCTACGAGCAGTACTTC. The chain employs TRBV20-1 and TRBJ2-7, with 10 bases aligning to TRBD1. This CDR3 comprises 14 residues. CDR1 is DFQATT and CDR2 is SNEGSKA in the germline V gene (reference sequence). V was clipped by 3 bases and J by 3 bases; unmatched bases: 5.

In regard to this clonotype: With a much larger clone just one base away, this may be a read error. The CDR3 carries no conserved terminal phenylalanine or tryptophan, so it likely arises from a read error. The chain uses TRBV5-8 and TRBJ2-3, with unresolved D. The CDR3 is 13 residues long. CDR1 is SGHTS and CDR2 is YDEGEE in the germline V gene. V was shortened by 0 bases and J by 1 base, with 3 bases between the two germline ends. CDR3 DNA sequence: TGTGCCAGCAGCTTGGCGCGCACAGATACGCAGTATTCT. Its protein is CASSLARTDTQYS.

This clonotype turned up a few times. The chain carries TRBV20-1 and TRBJ2-7, with 9 bases matching TRBD2. Germline-derived CDR1 and CDR2 are DFQATT and SNEGSKA (reference sequence). Losses at the gene ends were 3 bases for V and 4 bases for J; bases not matched to a gene: 1. This CDR3 has 12 amino acids. CDR3 bases: TGCAGTGCTAGTACTAGCGGGTACGAGCAGTACTTC. This translates into CSASTSGYEQYF.

This sequence joins TRBV20-1 and TRBJ2-3; D call uncertain. Germline CDR1 reads DFQATT; CDR2 reads SNEGSKA (reference sequence). This CDR3 contains 10 residues. V was trimmed by 5 bases and J by 5 bases, leaving 5 bases between them. This CDR3 is CSAQVDTQYF. The CDR3 DNA is TGCAGTGCTCAAGTAGATACGCAGTATTTT.

The chain has TRBV7-9 and TRBJ1-2, with 9 bases that match TRBD1. The CDR3 is 15 amino acids. The V gene's germline CDR1 is SEHNR and CDR2 FQNEAQ (reference sequence). The V and J ends lost 5 bases and 3 bases, in that order; junction bases with no gene match: 7. CDR3 nucleotide sequence: TGTGCCAGCAGCCTCGGACAGGGGTTAGACTATGGCTACACCTTC. It specifies CASSLGQGLDYGYTF.

The CDR3 DNA sequence: TGTGCCAGCAGCGTACAGGGGCTAGCGGGGCCCCAGCATTTT. It codes for CASSVQGLAGPQHF. This sequence joins TRBV9 and TRBJ1-5, with D tentatively TRBD1 (6 bases). CDR1 is SGDLS and CDR2 is YYNGEE in the germline V gene. Deletions cut 1 base from V and 9 bases from J, with 14 bases between. CDR3 length equals 14 residues. The variable domain in full, with the rest retrieved from reference TRBV9 and TRBJ1-5, is DSGVTQTPKHLITATGQRVTLRCSPRSGDLSVYWYQQSLDQGLQFLIQYYNGEERAKGNILERFSAQQFPDLHSELNLSSLELGDSALYFCASSVQGLAGPQHFGDGTRLSIL.

This clonotype was picked up one time. At one end, the junction sequence differs from germline, possibly due to a read error. The rearrangement joins TRBV7-4 to TRBJ2-4; either TRBD1 or TRBD2 may supply D (5 bases each). CDR3 length equals 13 residues. CDR1 and CDR2 (germline): SGHVT, SQSDAQ. This CDR3 reads CASSVALGEGQYF. The CDR3, as DNA: TGTGCCAGCAGCGTAGCTCTGGGGGAAGGACAGTACTTC.

This clonotype was seen more than once but under ten times. The rearrangement links TRBV18 to TRBJ2-7, with D possibly called TRBD1 or TRBD2 (6 bases each). The germline CDR1 and CDR2 sequences are KGHSH and LQKENI. With 1 base removed from V and 3 bases from J, the gap between germline ends came to 19 bases. There are 17 residues in the CDR3. CDR3 sequence reads: CASSPLGSAGTFYEQYF. CDR3 in DNA: TGTGCCAGCTCACCACTCGGATCGGCGGGGACATTCTACGAGCAGTACTTC. Together with reference TRBV18 and TRBJ2-7, the CDR3 gives the full variable domain: NAGVMQNPRHLVRRRGQEARLRCSPMKGHSHVYWYRQLPEEGLKFMVYLQKENIIDESGMPKERFSAEFPKEGPSILRIQQVVRGDSAAYFCASSPLGSAGTFYEQYFGPGTRLTVT.

Details on this clonotype: A read error may be the cause here, since a much bigger clone is one base away. The DNA of the CDR3 is TGTGCCAGCAGTATGATACAGGGGGCGGGTCAGCCCCAGCATTTT. Its translation is CASSMIQGAGQPQHF. The chain carries TRBV6-5 and TRBJ1-5, with TRBD1 identical over 9 bases. Looked up from germline, CDR1 is MNHEY and CDR2 is SVGAGI. The CDR3 is 15 residues long. With V trimmed by 5 bases and J by 6 bases, 8 bases remained unmatched.

This clonotype was seen many times. V and J are TRBV12-3 or TRBV12-4 and TRBJ1-5; the match to TRBD1 covers 7 bases. The length of the CDR3 is 16 residues. Trimming removed 4 bases from V and 0 bases from J; junction bases left unmatched: 6. The CDR3 region has the DNA TGTGCCAGCAGTTCCTCTGGACAGGTTAGCAATCAGCCCCAGCATTTT. It encodes CASSSSGQVSNQPQHF.

This rearrangement joins TRBV10-3 to TRBJ1-6; no clear D. The germline CDR1 and CDR2 sequences are ENHRY and SYGVKD. V shed 0 bases and J shed 10 bases, with 10 bases lying between them. The CDR3 consists of 14 residues. The CDR3 nucleotides read TGTGCCATCAGTGAGTCCTGGCTGCGGTCACCCCTCCACTTT. Its protein is CAISESWLRSPLHF.

This clonotype was seen at least ten times. The V and J genes are TRBV18 and TRBJ1-5; 8 nucleotides align to TRBD1. With 6 bases clipped from V and 4 bases from J, the junction kept 2 bases outside the gene matches. This CDR3 is built from 13 residues. The germline CDR1 and CDR2 sequences are KGHSH and LQKENI. The CDR3 spells CASSGQENQPQHF. Written as DNA, the CDR3 is TGTGCCAGCTCGGGACAGGAGAATCAGCCCCAGCATTTT.

This chain links TRBV2 with TRBJ1-5, with D possibly TRBD1 on 6 matching bases. This CDR3 has 14 residues. V shed 8 bases and J shed 4 bases, with 15 bases lying between them. CDR1 is SNHLY, CDR2 FYNNEI, per germline. CDR3 region: CASGKQGENQPQHF. The DNA for the CDR3 is TGTGCCAGCGGAAAACAGGGTGAGAATCAGCCCCAGCATTTT.

This chain connects TRBV20-1 to TRBJ1-4; D is perhaps TRBD1 (6 bases). The CDR3 spans 13 residues. Trimming removed 0 bases at V and 5 bases at J, with 7 bases between. Looked up from germline, CDR1 is DFQATT and CDR2 is SNEGSKA (reference sequence). CDR3 in DNA: TGCAGTGCTAGAGATCAGGGGAATGAAAAACTGTTTTTT. Translated, it gives CSARDQGNEKLFF.

The V call is TRBV7-9, the J call TRBJ2-2; weak D call: TRBD1 (5 bases). This CDR3 contains 16 residues. The germline gives CDR1 SEHNR, CDR2 FQNEAQ (reference sequence). The V and J ends lost 1 base and 5 bases respectively, with 14 bases between them. CDR3 DNA: TGTGCCAGCAGCTTAGATAGGGGCCTCGGGACCGGGGAGCTGTTTTTT. It is translated as CASSLDRGLGTGELFF. The entire variable domain, with the rest obtained from reference TRBV7-9 and TRBJ2-2, is as follows: DTGVSQNPRHKITKRGQNVTFRCDPISEHNRLYWYRQTLGQGPEFLTYFQNEAQLEKSRLLSDRFSAERPKGSFSTLEIQRTEQGDSAMYLCASSLDRGLGTGELFFGEGSRLTVL.

This clonotype has just a few counts. The DNA of the CDR3 is TGTGCCACCAGCAGAGATAACAGTGGAAACACCATATATTTT. This encodes CATSRDNSGNTIYF. The V gene is TRBV15, the J gene TRBJ1-3; D is unresolved. The V end lost 0 bases, the J end lost 3 bases, and 6 bases lay between the germline ends. The CDR3 is 14 residues long. The germline CDR1 and CDR2 sequences are LNHNV and YYDKDF (reference sequence).

The sample holds many counts of this clonotype. The chain is built from TRBV7-2 and TRBJ1-2; TRBD1 matches 9 bases. V gave up 7 bases and J gave up 1 base; unmatched junction bases: 7. This CDR3 is 15 amino acids long. Per germline, CDR1 SGHTA and CDR2 FQGNSA. The CDR3 spells CASTSDRGLNYGYTF. The CDR3 DNA reads TGTGCCAGCACCTCGGACAGGGGTCTTAACTATGGCTACACCTTC. The full variable domain, rest sourced from reference TRBV7-2 and TRBJ1-2, is GAGVSQSPSNKVTEKGKDVELRCDPISGHTALYWYRQSLGQGLEFLIYFQGNSAPDKSGLPSDRFSAERTGGSVSTLTIQRTQQEDSAVYLCASTSDRGLNYGYTFGSGTRLTVV.

A few counts support this clonotype. The V gene is TRBV12-3 or TRBV12-4, the J gene TRBJ1-1, with unresolved D. The germline V and J ends were trimmed by 3 bases and 1 base, with 6 bases remaining between them. The CDR3 consists of 13 residues. The CDR3 bases are TGTGCCAGCAGTTTTACAGCGAACACTGAAGCTTTCTTT. It specifies CASSFTANTEAFF.

This clonotype has a count of ten or more. V usage is TRBV4-1 and J usage is TRBJ1-2; 7 nucleotides line up with TRBD1. The CDR3 totals 16 residues. CDR1 and CDR2 from the germline V gene are MGHRA and YSYEKL. J lost 2 bases, V lost 1 base, and 7 bases had no gene match. Here the CDR3 DNA reads TGCGCCAGCAGCCAAGCGCAACCGGGACAGAACTATGGCTACACCTTC. Translating it yields CASSQAQPGQNYGYTF.

Many counts were recorded for this clonotype. The J gene is TRBJ1-3, the V gene TRBV10-2, with unresolved D. Germline lookup yields CDR1 WSHSY and CDR2 SAAADI. CDR3 length: 15 amino acids. V was trimmed by 5 bases and J by 3 bases, leaving 14 bases between them. CDR3 in amino acids: CASSPGVGIGNTIYF. CDR3 bases: TGCGCCAGCAGTCCCGGGGTAGGAATTGGAAACACCATATATTTT.

The rearrangement uses TRBV28 and TRBJ1-5; 8 bases match TRBD1. Trimming took 7 bases from V and 5 from J; bases not matched to a gene: 10. Germline values: CDR1 MDHEN, CDR2 SYDVKM. CDR3 length: 15 amino acids. DNA of the CDR3: TGTGCCAGCACCCCGACAGGGGAAGGGGATCAGCCCCAGCATTTT. It yields the protein CASTPTGEGDQPQHF.

This chain connects TRBV7-2 to TRBJ1-2, with 9 positions matching TRBD1. The CDR3 is made up of 12 amino acids. The ends lost 5 bases at V and 6 bases at J; junction bases unmatched: 1. Germline V gene data show CDR1 as SGHTA and CDR2 as FQGNSA. DNA of the CDR3: TGTGCCAGCAGCGACAGGGGGGATGGCTACACCTTC. Translating gives CASSDRGDGYTF. Drawing the rest from reference TRBV7-2 and TRBJ1-2, the complete variable domain is GAGVSQSPSNKVTEKGKDVELRCDPISGHTALYWYRQSLGQGLEFLIYFQGNSAPDKSGLPSDRFSAERTGGSVSTLTIQRTQQEDSAVYLCASSDRGDGYTFGSGTRLTVV.

This clonotype was recorded at least ten times. The chain couples TRBV11-2 to TRBJ1-4; D gene unclear. The CDR3 is 15 residues long. The V and J ends lost 3 bases and 3 bases respectively, with 11 bases between them. Germline V gene data show CDR1 as SGHAT and CDR2 as FQNNGV. The CDR3 is CASSLGNRPNEKLFF. CDR3 nucleotides: TGTGCCAGCAGCTTGGGGAACAGACCTAATGAAAAACTGTTTTTT. The variable domain in full, completed from reference TRBV11-2 and TRBJ1-4, reads EAGVAQSPRYKIIEKRQSVAFWCNPISGHATLYWYQQILGQGPKLLIQFQNNGVVDDSQLPKDRFSAERLKGVDSTLKIQPAKLEDSAVYLCASSLGNRPNEKLFFGSGTQLSVL.

This chain links TRBV15 with TRBJ2-2, with TRBD1 as a possible D gene (5 bases). Looked up from germline, CDR1 is LNHNV and CDR2 is YYDKDF (reference sequence). CDR3 length: 14 residues. V shed 3 bases and J shed 4 bases, with 9 bases lying between them. The DNA of the CDR3 is TGTGCCACCAGCAGTAGACAGATCACCGGGGAGCTGTTTTTT. Amino acids: CATSSRQITGELFF.

This clonotype has just a few counts. V is TRBV15 and J is TRBJ1-3; a weak D match, TRBD1 (5 bases). Deletions cut 10 bases from V and 4 bases from J, with 26 bases between. The CDR3 is 17 amino acids. CDR1 and CDR2 from the germline V gene are LNHNV and YYDKDF (reference sequence). DNA of the CDR3: TGTGCCAGCTCACCGTCAGGGCAAGGTCTCTCAGGAAACACCATATATTTT. Amino acids: CASSPSGQGLSGNTIYF.